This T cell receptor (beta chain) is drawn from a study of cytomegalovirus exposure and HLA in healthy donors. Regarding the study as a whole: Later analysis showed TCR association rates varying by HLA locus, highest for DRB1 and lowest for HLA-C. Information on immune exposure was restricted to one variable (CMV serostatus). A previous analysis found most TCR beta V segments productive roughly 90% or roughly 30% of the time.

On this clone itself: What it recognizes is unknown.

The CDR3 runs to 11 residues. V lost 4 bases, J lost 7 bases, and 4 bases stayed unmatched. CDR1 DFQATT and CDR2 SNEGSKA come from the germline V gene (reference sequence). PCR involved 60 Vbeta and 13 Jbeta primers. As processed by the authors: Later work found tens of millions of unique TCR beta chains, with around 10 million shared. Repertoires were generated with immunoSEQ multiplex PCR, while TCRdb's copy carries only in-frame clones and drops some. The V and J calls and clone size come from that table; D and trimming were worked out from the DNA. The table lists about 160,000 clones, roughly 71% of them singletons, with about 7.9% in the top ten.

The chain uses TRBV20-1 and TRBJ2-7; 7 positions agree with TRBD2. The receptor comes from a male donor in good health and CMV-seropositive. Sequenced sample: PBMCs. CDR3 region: CSAKRAGEQYF. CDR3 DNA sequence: TGCAGTGCTAAGCGAGCGGGGGAGCAGTACTTC.